The rows below give T cell receptor beta chains drawn from one sample of a study of technical replicates of blood from several donors. Measured with immunoSEQ multiplex PCR; TCRdb has only the in-frame clones, and not every one. The table includes roughly 14,000 clones, around four fifths detected once. Sequencing used PBMCs. The receptors shown here come from a human donor in good health. The CDR3 runs from the conserved cysteine through the conserved F or W. D genes are given only for firm matches. Clone size is given for some rows only: seen once, a few or many times, or a class if the clone is expanded.

v_call: TRBV10-3; d_call: NA; j_call: TRBJ2-1; clone_size: NA; cdr3_nt: TGTGCCATCAGTCCCCCCGTGGGAGAGGAGGGTGAGCAGTTCTTC; cdr3_aa: CAISPPVGEEGEQFF
v_call: TRBV5-8; d_call: NA; j_call: TRBJ1-2; clone_size: NA; cdr3_nt: TGTGCCTCAGGGGCTAACTATGGCTACACCTTC; cdr3_aa: CASGANYGYTF
v_call: TRBV28; d_call: NA; j_call: TRBJ2-1; clone_size: NA; cdr3_nt: TGTGCCAGCCCTAAGGGAGGGGGTAGCAATGAGCAGTTCTTC; cdr3_aa: CASPKGGGSNEQFF
v_call: TRBV19; d_call: NA; j_call: TRBJ2-3; clone_size: NA; cdr3_nt: TGTGCCAGTAGTTCTAAGGGGCCCCCGACCACAGATACGCAGTATTTT; cdr3_aa: CASSSKGPPTTDTQYF
v_call: TRBV5-1; d_call: TRBD2; j_call: TRBJ2-7; clone_size: NA; cdr3_nt: TGCGCCAGCAGAACTAGCGAGACCTACGAGCAGTACTTC; cdr3_aa: CASRTSETYEQYF
v_call: TRBV29-1; d_call: NA; j_call: TRBJ2-5; clone_size: few; cdr3_nt: TGCAGCGTTGTGGGTCAGGGGTTTGAGGCCCAGTACTTC; cdr3_aa: CSVVGQGFEAQYF
v_call: TRBV2; d_call: NA; j_call: TRBJ1-1; clone_size: NA; cdr3_nt: TGTGCCAGCAGTGACTTCAGGGCCGGAATTGAGAACACTGAAGCTTTCTTT; cdr3_aa: CASSDFRAGIENTEAFF
v_call: TRBV19; d_call: NA; j_call: TRBJ2-1; clone_size: NA; cdr3_nt: TGTGCCAGTAGTGATTTTCATGAAACGGACAATGAGCAGTTCTTC; cdr3_aa: CASSDFHETDNEQFF
v_call: TRBV29-1; d_call: TRBD2; j_call: TRBJ2-1; clone_size: NA; cdr3_nt: TGCAGCGTTGAAGCCCTAGCGGCTGAGCAGTTCTTC; cdr3_aa: CSVEALAAEQFF
v_call: TRBV7-9; d_call: NA; j_call: TRBJ1-4; clone_size: NA; cdr3_nt: TGTGCCAGCAGCTTATTTGGCAGTAATGAAAAACTGTTTTTT; cdr3_aa: CASSLFGSNEKLFF
v_call: TRBV5-1; d_call: NA; j_call: TRBJ1-1; clone_size: NA; cdr3_nt: TGCGCCAGCACCCGAGGGATGAACACTGAAGCTTTCTTT; cdr3_aa: CASTRGMNTEAFF
v_call: TRBV5-1; d_call: NA; j_call: TRBJ1-1; clone_size: NA; cdr3_nt: TGCGCCAGCAGCTTTGCAGACAGCATGAACACTGAAGCTTTCTTT; cdr3_aa: CASSFADSMNTEAFF
v_call: TRBV18; d_call: TRBD2; j_call: TRBJ2-5; clone_size: NA; cdr3_nt: TGTGCCAGCTCACCTACTAGCGGGAGTCCCCCTGAGACCCAGTACTTC; cdr3_aa: CASSPTSGSPPETQYF
v_call: TRBV29-1; d_call: TRBD2; j_call: TRBJ2-2; clone_size: NA; cdr3_nt: TGCAGCGTTTTTGGGACTAGCGGGAGCAGTTCTTCCGGGGAGCTGTTTTTT; cdr3_aa: CSVFGTSGSSSSGELFF
v_call: TRBV18; d_call: TRBD1; j_call: TRBJ2-1; clone_size: few; cdr3_nt: TGTGCCAGCTCACCAAGGGGGACAGGGACCTACAATGAGCAGTTCTTC; cdr3_aa: CASSPRGTGTYNEQFF
v_call: TRBV19; d_call: NA; j_call: TRBJ2-1; clone_size: NA; cdr3_nt: TGTGCCAGTACCACTCAGGGATACAATGAGCAGTTCTTC; cdr3_aa: CASTTQGYNEQFF
v_call: TRBV5-1; d_call: TRBD2; j_call: TRBJ2-1; clone_size: NA; cdr3_nt: TGCGCCAGCAGCCCCCCTAGCGGGGTCAATGAGCAGTTCTTC; cdr3_aa: CASSPPSGVNEQFF
v_call: TRBV27; d_call: TRBD2; j_call: TRBJ2-3; clone_size: few; cdr3_nt: TGTGCCAGCAGTTTATCATGGCTAGCGGGATCGGATACGCAGTATTTT; cdr3_aa: CASSLSWLAGSDTQYF
v_call: TRBV27; d_call: TRBD1; j_call: TRBJ1-4; clone_size: NA; cdr3_nt: TGTGCCAGCAGTACGGACAGGGGGACTAGTGAAAAACTGTTTTTT; cdr3_aa: CASSTDRGTSEKLFF
v_call: TRBV12-5; d_call: TRBD1; j_call: TRBJ1-2; clone_size: NA; cdr3_nt: TGTGCTAGTGGTCTCGGGACAGACTATGGCTACACCTTC; cdr3_aa: CASGLGTDYGYTF
v_call: TRBV30; d_call: NA; j_call: TRBJ1-3; clone_size: NA; cdr3_nt: TGTGCCTGGAAACAGCCTGGAAACACCATATATTTT; cdr3_aa: CAWKQPGNTIYF
v_call: TRBV5-5; d_call: NA; j_call: TRBJ1-3; clone_size: NA; cdr3_nt: TGTGCCAGCAGCTCGGAGAGTTTCTCTGGAAACACCATATATTTT; cdr3_aa: CASSSESFSGNTIYF
v_call: TRBV10-3; d_call: NA; j_call: TRBJ2-7; clone_size: NA; cdr3_nt: TGTGCCATCAGTGAGTCAAAGGGGGTAGCCTACGAGCAGTACTTC; cdr3_aa: CAISESKGVAYEQYF
v_call: TRBV4-2; d_call: TRBD2; j_call: TRBJ2-1; clone_size: NA; cdr3_nt: TGTGCCAGCAGCCAAGGGGGACTAGCGAAACGCGATGAGCAGTTCTTC; cdr3_aa: CASSQGGLAKRDEQFF
v_call: TRBV14; d_call: TRBD2; j_call: TRBJ2-1; clone_size: NA; cdr3_nt: TGTGCCAGCAGCCTGCCGACCCGGCTAGCGGAAAACAAAAATGAGCAGTTCTTC; cdr3_aa: CASSLPTRLAENKNEQFF
v_call: TRBV7-9; d_call: NA; j_call: TRBJ2-7; clone_size: NA; cdr3_nt: TGTGCCAGCAGCTTAGTGGGGGCCCCTTTGGACGAGCAGTACTTC; cdr3_aa: CASSLVGAPLDEQYF
v_call: TRBV5-1; d_call: NA; j_call: TRBJ2-2; clone_size: NA; cdr3_nt: TGCGCCAGCAGCCTGTACGGACTTAACACCGGGGAGCTGTTTTTT; cdr3_aa: CASSLYGLNTGELFF